The present T cell receptor (beta chain) was sequenced within a study of radiotherapy plus CTLA-4 blockade in lung cancer. V was clipped by 0 bases and J by 0 bases, with 12 bases between them. This CDR3 region has 17 residues. This clone was counted a single time. Antigen specificity is unknown. This table comes from immunoSEQ multiplex PCR, and its TCRdb copy is limited to in-frame clones, with some not included. The data contain tens of thousands of clones, about three quarters of them singletons. Regarding the study as a whole: Best predicting response, reportedly, were early blood T cell clone dynamics, with interferon-beta. TCR clones originating in tumors grew in number in blood after radiotherapy plus ipilimumab.

The sequence was obtained from a human donor with non-small cell lung cancer who had a partial response to radiotherapy plus ipilimumab. The genes are TRBV23-1 and TRBJ2-1; D ambiguous. TRBV23-1 is given ORF status, its function remaining uncertain. The source material was peripheral blood, sampled from a patient treated with radiotherapy plus ipilimumab. DNA for the CDR3: TGCGCCAGCAGTCAATCGTGGCTAGTGTGCTCCTACAATGAGCAGTTCTTC. This codes for CASSQSWLVCSYNEQFF.